This T cell receptor (beta chain) was documented in a study of OX40 agonist ivuxolimab in advanced cancers. Background on the study: Clinicians treated patients with ivuxolimab, an agonistic anti-OX40 (CD134) antibody.

CDR1 is MGHDK and CDR2 is SYGVNS in the germline V gene. Trimming pared 7 bases from V and 8 bases from J, leaving 11 bases between. The length of the CDR3 is 11 residues. The cohort excluded patients with autoimmune disease history or systemic immunosuppression. Sequenced by immunoSEQ multiplex PCR; TCRdb stores in-frame clones only, minus some. Of 15,000 to 20,000 clones listed, roughly two thirds are singletons. Specimen: CD4+ or CD8+ T cells sorted from blood, collected in a trial of the OX40 agonist ivuxolimab. The TCR sequence derives from an adult with an advanced solid tumor such as melanoma, head and neck, liver or kidney cancer. This chain links TRBV25-1 with TRBJ1-1; TRBD1 might be the D (6 bases). CDR3 amino acids: CASTFGQEAFF. Written as DNA, the CDR3 is TGTGCCAGCACCTTCGGACAGGAAGCTTTCTTT.